The source of this TCR beta chain is a study of monozygotic twins with inflammatory bowel disease. TCRdb reprocessed the 5' RACE reads, keeping one entry per CDR3 protein, no DNA. The repertoire table contains over 120,000 distinct CDR3 sequences. The V gene's germline CDR1 is SQVTM and CDR2 ANQGSEA. This CDR3 is built from 14 residues. Worth noting for this clonotype: Its antigen is not identified.

The study's findings and limits: Clonotype sharing was lower in IBD patients than healthy twins, most markedly with disease activity. Lower TCRbeta diversity (inverse Simpson) was seen in IBD patients than in healthy co-twins. A single strong IBD-associated signal or clonotype was not supported by the findings. Since immunosuppressive treatments differed, patient repertoires may have gained added variability.

V gene TRBV29-1 combines with J gene TRBJ2-7; TCRdb's D call of TRBD1 is untestable without DNA. Material for sequencing was blood. The clonotype comes from a human donor with ulcerative colitis or Crohn's disease, or a healthy co-twin of an affected twin (not recorded which). This CDR3 is CSVAKGSPAYEQYF.